The T cell receptor (beta chain) under discussion was sequenced for a study of cytomegalovirus exposure and HLA in healthy donors. There are 15 residues in the CDR3. Germline V gene sequence: CDR1 MNHNS, CDR2 SASEGT. Trimming took off 1 base at V and 0 bases at J, with 7 bases between the two ends. With 60 Vbeta and 13 Jbeta primers, the PCR was carried out. Clones were sequenced by immunoSEQ multiplex PCR, and TCRdb holds only the in-frame ones, with some missing. The table shows around 110,000 clones, with approximately 79% occurring only once. This sequence joins TRBV6-1 and TRBJ1-5; possibly TRBD1 for D (5 bases). The sample comprised PBMCs. The TCR originated in a young man in good health and CMV-seronegative. The CDR3 region is CASSEGGDSNQPQHF. The CDR3 nucleotides read TGTGCCAGCAGTGAAGGGGGGGATAGCAATCAGCCCCAGCATTTT.